A single sample gave rise to the 22 T cell receptor beta chains below, sequenced in a study of shared clonotypes between healthy human individuals. Generated by immunoSEQ multiplex PCR, the TCRdb table keeps only in-frame clones and is missing some. The sample shows 2.5 million or so clones, roughly 92% of them seen only once. The specimen sequenced was naive CD4+ T cells sorted from blood. Subset denoted: CD45RA+ positively selected. These receptors were obtained from a man between 18 and 29 years old in good health.

The J gene is TRBJ2-6, the V gene TRBV5-4; D is unclear. V lost 0 bases to trimming and J lost 5 bases, with 18 bases between them. CDR1 SGHNT and CDR2 YYREEE come from the germline V gene (reference sequence). This CDR3 comprises 18 residues. For the CDR3, the DNA is TGTGCCAGCAGCTTGGCCCCACTGAAGGCCGTTAGGGCCAACGTCCTGACTTTC. Protein sequence: CASSLAPLKAVRANVLTF.

The V and J genes are TRBV5-4 and TRBJ2-1, with 13 bases lining up with TRBD2. This CDR3 contains 16 residues. Germline V lookup: CDR1 SGHNT, CDR2 YYREEE (reference sequence). Trimming cost V 3 bases and J 9 bases; bases outside gene matches: 9. The CDR3 protein is CASSSWTSGGESEQFF. CDR3 DNA: TGTGCCAGCAGCTCCTGGACTAGCGGGGGAGAGAGTGAGCAGTTCTTC.

This clone was seen once. This rearrangement joins TRBV7-9 to TRBJ1-1; no firm D call. The CDR3 is 11 amino acids. Germline CDR1 reads SEHNR; CDR2 reads FQNEAQ (reference sequence). V lost 3 bases and J 5 bases, leaving 4 bases between the germline ends. DNA of the CDR3: TGTGCCAGCAGCTTCGAGACTGAAGCTTTCTTT. Protein sequence: CASSFETEAFF.

The chain recombines TRBV19 with TRBJ2-7; 7 nucleotides align to TRBD1. The CDR3 has 15 residues. After removal of 3 bases from V and 2 bases from J, the junction contained 7 bases not matched to a gene. Germline V gives CDR1 LNHDA, CDR2 SQIVND (reference sequence). The CDR3 nucleotides are TGTGCCAGTAGTATTAAGACAGGGCCCACCTACGAGCAGTACTTC. Protein sequence: CASSIKTGPTYEQYF.

The chain employs TRBV2 and TRBJ2-5; D is unclear. The V gene lost 7 bases and the J gene lost 5 bases, with 11 bases spanning the gap. This CDR3 comprises 12 residues. Per the germline V gene, CDR1 is SNHLY and CDR2 is FYNNEI. DNA for the CDR3: TGTGCCAGCAAGCAGATGTCGGAGACCCAGTACTTC. Residues: CASKQMSETQYF. Filled out from reference TRBV2 and TRBJ2-5, the complete variable domain reads EPEVTQTPSHQVTQMGQEVILRCVPISNHLYFYWYRQILGQKVEFLVSFYNNEISEKSEIFDDQFSVERPDGSNFTLKIRSTKLEDSAMYFCASKQMSETQYFGPGTRLLVL.

The chain carries TRBV25-1 and TRBJ2-5, with TRBD1 matching 11 bases. Trimming cost V 3 bases and J 5 bases; bases outside gene matches: 8. CDR3 length: 16 residues. Germline loops: CDR1 MGHDK, CDR2 SYGVNS. Here the CDR3 reads CASSDHGTGGMETQYF. In DNA, the CDR3 is TGTGCCAGCAGTGACCATGGGACAGGGGGAATGGAGACCCAGTACTTC.

J is TRBJ2-2 and V is TRBV5-6; D is tentatively TRBD1 or TRBD2 (6 bases each). CDR1 and CDR2 from the germline V gene are SGHDT and YYEEEE. V dropped 1 base and J dropped 1 base, with 11 bases sitting between them. The CDR3 length is 16 residues. The CDR3 nucleotides are TGTGCCAGCAGCTTGCGGGGGCAGATGAACACCGGGGAGCTGTTTTTT. Translation gives CASSLRGQMNTGELFF.

The CDR3 nucleotides are TGTGCCAGCAGCTCAGGGGGCCTAAACTATGGCTACACCTTC. Protein: CASSSGGLNYGYTF. The gene calls are TRBV7-9 and TRBJ1-2; TRBD1 agrees at 8 bases. Germline V gene data show CDR1 as SEHNR and CDR2 as FQNEAQ (reference sequence). The V gene end was trimmed by 4 bases and the J gene end by 2 bases; junction bases not matched to a gene: 3. This CDR3 comprises 14 residues.

V usage is TRBV7-9 and J usage is TRBJ2-7, with 7 bases fitting TRBD1. V shed 2 bases and J 2 bases; nucleotides not matched to a gene: 0. The CDR3 has 13 residues. Germline V gives CDR1 SEHNR, CDR2 FQNEAQ (reference sequence). DNA for the CDR3: TGTGCCAGCAGCTTACAGGGGGCCTACGAGCAGTACTTC. Its translation: CASSLQGAYEQYF.

This sequence joins TRBV28 and TRBJ2-5, with D uncertain. The germline V and J ends were trimmed by 5 bases and 0 bases, with 13 bases remaining between them. Germline lookup yields CDR1 MDHEN and CDR2 SYDVKM. The CDR3 extends over 15 amino acids. The CDR3 loop is CASSLLRTDQETQYF. The CDR3 DNA is TGTGCCAGCAGTCTTCTTAGGACGGACCAAGAGACCCAGTACTTC.

This clone showed up just once. The chain is built from TRBV19 and TRBJ2-4; D not resolved. Germline V gene sequence: CDR1 LNHDA, CDR2 SQIVND (reference sequence). CDR3 size: 14 residues. Trimming pared 3 bases from V and 7 bases from J, leaving 13 bases between. This CDR3 is CASSIKAVRNIQYF. The CDR3 region has the DNA TGTGCCAGTAGTATTAAGGCAGTTCGGAACATTCAGTACTTC.

The chain recombines TRBV18 with TRBJ1-6; 8 bases fit TRBD1. Germline trimming cut 3 bases from V and 3 bases from J; bases unmatched to any gene: 4. Germline V lookup: CDR1 KGHSH, CDR2 LQKENI. The CDR3 covers 16 residues. The CDR3 here is CASSPRGLGYNSPLHF. Written as DNA, the CDR3 is TGTGCCAGCTCACCCAGGGGGCTCGGCTATAATTCACCCCTCCACTTT.

With regard to this clone: The sample carries other DNA sequences with the same CDR3. This rearrangement joins TRBV30 to TRBJ1-1; a weak D match, TRBD1 (5 bases). The germline V gene encodes CDR1 GTSNPN and CDR2 SVGIG (reference sequence). Between the trimmed V and J ends, which lost 3 bases and 3 bases, there was a span of 8 bases. The CDR3 loop spans 12 amino acids. CDR3 DNA: TGTGCCTGGAGACCCAGGGACACTGAAGCTTTCTTT. Protein: CAWRPRDTEAFF.

This clone turned up a few times. The chain is built from TRBV4-3 and TRBJ1-1, with 9 bases that match TRBD1. There are 15 residues in the CDR3. The trim removed 4 bases at V and 5 bases at J, leaving 8 bases unmatched. Germline V lookup: CDR1 LGHNA, CDR2 YSLEER. The CDR3 bases are TGCGCCAGCAGCCTGGGACAGGGTTTGGGGACTGAAGCTTTCTTT. This gives the protein CASSLGQGLGTEAFF.

The J gene is TRBJ2-1, the V gene TRBV7-2; 8 nucleotides align to TRBD2. V lost 0 bases to trimming and J lost 4 bases; unmatched junction nucleotides: 17. The CDR3 length is 20 residues. Per germline, CDR1 SGHTA and CDR2 FQGNSA. The CDR3 loop is CASSLALFGGGYMHYNEQFF. Written as DNA, the CDR3 is TGTGCCAGCAGCTTAGCCCTCTTCGGGGGGGGATACATGCATTACAATGAGCAGTTCTTC.

As regards this clone: The sample carries other DNA sequences with the same CDR3. The genes are TRBV6-1 and TRBJ1-1; a possible D gene is TRBD1 (6 bases). This CDR3 spans 12 amino acids. V lost 6 bases to trimming and J lost 4 bases, with 9 bases between them. CDR1 and CDR2 from the germline V gene are MNHNS and SASEGT. The CDR3 is CASSRGSTEAFF. The CDR3 nucleotides read TGTGCCAGCAGCAGGGGTAGCACTGAAGCTTTCTTT.

A word on this clone: The same CDR3 can be traced to other DNA sequences in this sample. The chain links TRBV30 to TRBJ2-5; D possibly corresponds to TRBD2 (6 bases). The J call is doubtful: the DNA matches TRBJ2-7 better. The CDR3 has 11 amino acids. Germline CDR1 and CDR2: GTSNPN and SVGIG (reference sequence). The CDR3 loop reads CAWSRRDEQYF. The CDR3 DNA sequence: TGTGCCTGGAGTAGGAGGGACGAGCAGTACTTC.

The chain is built from TRBV5-1 and TRBJ2-3; 14 nucleotides line up with TRBD2. Germline assignment: CDR1 SGHRS and CDR2 YFSETQ. The CDR3 has 18 residues. J gave up 0 bases and V 3 bases, and 6 bases lay outside the gene matches. CDR3 amino acids: CASSSRRTSGGSTDTQYF. The DNA for the CDR3 is TGCGCCAGCAGCTCCAGGCGGACTAGCGGGGGGAGCACAGATACGCAGTATTTT.

This clone was recorded only once. CDR3 nucleotides: TGTGCCAGCAGCTTATCTCTCCTCACAGATACGCAGTATTTT. Its translation is CASSLSLLTDTQYF. The gene calls are TRBV7-2 and TRBJ2-3, with unresolved D. The V end was cut by 2 bases, the J end by 2 bases, with 8 bases between. This CDR3 region has 14 residues. CDR1 is SGHTA, CDR2 FQGNSA, per germline. The variable domain in full, completed from reference TRBV7-2 and TRBJ2-3, reads GAGVSQSPSNKVTEKGKDVELRCDPISGHTALYWYRQSLGQGLEFLIYFQGNSAPDKSGLPSDRFSAERTGGSVSTLTIQRTQQEDSAVYLCASSLSLLTDTQYFGPGTRLTVL.

This clone showed up just once. The rearrangement links TRBV7-2 to TRBJ2-5; 7 positions agree with TRBD2. The germline V gene encodes CDR1 SGHTA and CDR2 FQGNSA. The CDR3 has 13 amino acids. V was pared by 1 base and J by 7 bases, with 3 bases of the junction left unmatched. The CDR3 nucleotides are TGTGCCAGCAGCTTAGGTCTAGCGGCGACCCAGTACTTC. Translating it yields CASSLGLAATQYF. The entire variable domain, with the rest obtained from reference TRBV7-2 and TRBJ2-5, is as follows: GAGVSQSPSNKVTEKGKDVELRCDPISGHTALYWYRQSLGQGLEFLIYFQGNSAPDKSGLPSDRFSAERTGGSVSTLTIQRTQQEDSAVYLCASSLGLAATQYFGPGTRLLVL.

The genes are TRBV4-1 and TRBJ2-7, with 7 bases matching TRBD2. The V gene end was trimmed by 1 base and the J gene end by 2 bases; junction bases not matched to a gene: 14. The CDR3 runs to 18 residues. CDR1 MGHRA and CDR2 YSYEKL come from the germline V gene. Written as DNA, the CDR3 is TGCGCCAGCAGCCAAGTCCCCAAACTAGCTGGGGGGGCCTACGAGCAGTACTTC. Its protein product is CASSQVPKLAGGAYEQYF.

The CDR3 reads CASSPLGETWNSPLHF. The CDR3 region has the DNA TGTGCCAGCAGCCCCCTAGGGGAAACTTGGAATTCACCCCTCCACTTT. The V call is TRBV14, the J call TRBJ1-6, with D tentatively TRBD1 (5 bases). The germline gives CDR1 SGHDN, CDR2 FVKESK. CDR3 length: 16 residues. V shed 4 bases and J shed 7 bases, with 17 bases lying between them.